What follows are 30 T cell receptor beta chains derived from one specimen sequenced in a study of human T cells and chemical hapten exposure. One entry per CDR3 protein results from TCRdb running MiXCR on the RACE reads. This sample has some 340,000 distinct CDR3 sequences, with around 6.9% found just once. Time point meaning: patch test 1, 2 weeks after DPC sensitization. Treatment: therapeutic diphenylcyclopropenone sensitization with weekly scalp DPC. The specimen comprised whole blood, sampled in connection with sensitization to the hapten diphenylcyclopropenone (DPC). All receptors come from a woman younger than 35 with alopecia areata. Some clones in this sample may be carry-over from other donors' samples.

This chain connects TRBV18 to TRBJ2-7; D call uncertain. Germline CDR1 and CDR2: KGHSH and LQKENI. Deletions cut 3 bases from V and 4 bases from J, with 10 bases between. The CDR3 has 13 residues. In DNA form, the CDR3 reads TGTGCCAGCTCACCGAGTGGAGATTACGAGCAGTACTTC. Its protein is CASSPSGDYEQYF.

The rearrangement uses TRBV29-1 and TRBJ1-4, with no clear D. The CDR3 is made up of 12 amino acids. Germline-derived CDR1 and CDR2 are SQVTM and ANQGSEA. With 4 bases removed from V and 5 bases from J, the gap between germline ends came to 8 bases. The CDR3 sequence is CSVGRSNEKLFF. The CDR3 nucleotides are TGCAGCGTTGGACGGAGCAATGAAAAACTGTTTTTT.

The chain uses TRBV29-1 and TRBJ1-3, with 8 bases fitting TRBD1. The ends lost 6 bases at V and 2 bases at J; junction bases unmatched: 9. CDR3 length: 15 amino acids. Germline values: CDR1 SQVTM, CDR2 ANQGSEA. The CDR3 region is CSVRGQGSAGNTIYF. CDR3 bases: TGCAGCGTCAGGGGGCAGGGTTCAGCTGGAAACACCATATATTTT.

The rearrangement uses TRBV7-9 and TRBJ1-1; D not certain. Germline V gives CDR1 SEHNR, CDR2 FQNEAQ (reference sequence). This CDR3 has 14 residues. V shed 0 bases and J shed 8 bases, with 13 bases lying between them. This CDR3 is CASSLAFSGGEAFF. The CDR3 DNA reads TGTGCCAGCAGCTTAGCGTTTAGTGGAGGGGAAGCTTTCTTT.

The chain uses TRBV28 and TRBJ1-1; 7 bases are shared with TRBD1. CDR1 and CDR2 (germline): MDHEN, SYDVKM. The CDR3 sequence is 12 residues long. V shed 3 bases and J 7 bases; nucleotides not matched to a gene: 2. The CDR3 nucleotides are TGTGCCAGCAGTTTTCGACAGGGTGAAGCTTTCTTT. This encodes CASSFRQGEAFF.

In this sample, this clonotype turned up a few times. The rearrangement uses TRBV6-5 and TRBJ2-3; 9 positions agree with TRBD2. Germline assignment: CDR1 MNHEY and CDR2 SVGAGI. The ends lost 6 bases at V and 0 bases at J; junction bases unmatched: 7. The CDR3 runs 16 residues. CDR3 DNA sequence: TGTGCCAGCAGCTTTATAGCGGGGGTCAGCACAGATACGCAGTATTTT. Protein: CASSFIAGVSTDTQYF.

Only a few counts were recorded for this clonotype. The chain couples TRBV14 to TRBJ2-1, with TRBD2 identical over 10 bases. With V trimmed by 0 bases and J by 8 bases, 10 bases remained unmatched. Germline CDR1 is SGHDN and CDR2 is FVKESK. The CDR3 extends over 17 amino acids. The CDR3 DNA sequence: TGTGCCAGCAGCCAAGATCCCAGCGGGGGGGCCTGGGATGAGCAGTTCTTC. Protein: CASSQDPSGGAWDEQFF.

This clonotype was observed a few times. The chain has TRBV3-1 and TRBJ2-3; 9 nucleotides line up with TRBD2. This CDR3 has 17 amino acids. CDR1 and CDR2 from the germline V gene are LGHDT and YNNKEL (reference sequence). Trimming at V came to 1 base and at J to 2 bases, leaving 7 bases not matched to a gene. DNA for the CDR3: TGTGCCAGCAGCCAAGCTGGCGGGGGGGCCTACACAGATACGCAGTATTTT. Translating it yields CASSQAGGGAYTDTQYF.

This clonotype occurred many times. The chain has TRBV5-5 and TRBJ1-1; D might be TRBD1 (5 bases). V lost 0 bases to trimming and J lost 4 bases, with 13 bases between them. The CDR3 length is 15 residues. The germline V gene has CDR1 SGHKS and CDR2 YYEKEE (reference sequence). The CDR3 spells CASSLGFGRATEAFF. CDR3 in DNA: TGTGCCAGCAGCTTGGGGTTCGGCAGGGCCACTGAAGCTTTCTTT. Combining the CDR3 with reference TRBV5-5 and TRBJ1-1 gives the whole variable domain DAGVTQSPTHLIKTRGQQVTLRCSPISGHKSVSWYQQVLGQGPQFIFQYYEKEERGRGNFPDRFSARQFPNYSSELNVNALLLGDSALYLCASSLGFGRATEAFFGQGTRLTVV.

This clonotype has only a few counts. The chain carries TRBV25-1 and TRBJ2-4; 12 nucleotides line up with TRBD2. The junction had 12 bases not matched to a gene; V was cut back by 6 bases and J by 0 bases. Per germline, CDR1 MGHDK and CDR2 SYGVNS. CDR3 size: 19 residues. CDR3 nucleotides: TGTGCCAGCAGCCTCGCCGGGACTAGCGGGCCCCTAGCCAAAAACATTCAGTACTTC. Translating it yields CASSLAGTSGPLAKNIQYF.

This clonotype was seen only a few times. The gene calls are TRBV11-2 and TRBJ2-1, with 7 nucleotides matching TRBD1. Germline V gene sequence: CDR1 SGHAT, CDR2 FQNNGV. V shed 2 bases, J shed 0 bases, and the junction held 10 bases outside the gene matches. This CDR3 is 18 amino acids long. The CDR3 is CASSLIGQGVSSYNEQFF. Here the CDR3 DNA reads TGTGCCAGCAGCTTAATTGGGCAGGGGGTTAGCTCCTACAATGAGCAGTTCTTC.

This clonotype showed up just a few times. The rearrangement uses TRBV7-9 and TRBJ1-2; 7 bases agree with TRBD1. V was clipped by 7 bases and J by 7 bases; unmatched bases: 9. The CDR3 is 13 residues long. Looked up from germline, CDR1 is SEHNR and CDR2 is FQNEAQ (reference sequence). The CDR3 region has the DNA TGTGCCAGCAATCCGTTACAGGGGTCTGGCTACACCTTC. Translated, it gives CASNPLQGSGYTF.

The rearrangement links TRBV27 to TRBJ1-1, with D maybe TRBD1 (5 bases). The V end lost 6 bases, the J end lost 0 bases, and 14 bases lay between the germline ends. Per the germline V gene, CDR1 is MNHEY and CDR2 is SMNVEV (reference sequence). The CDR3 loop spans 15 amino acids. CDR3 region: CASREGSGMNTEAFF. The DNA of the CDR3 is TGTGCCAGCAGAGAAGGGTCAGGGATGAACACTGAAGCTTTCTTT.

This clonotype was seen more than once but under ten times. The rearrangement uses TRBV7-2 and TRBJ2-1; D remains unclear. CDR1 SGHTA and CDR2 FQGNSA come from the germline V gene. The CDR3 totals 15 residues. Trimming took off 1 base at V and 7 bases at J, with 14 bases between the two ends. CDR3 protein: CASSLGPGVWNEQFF. Written as DNA, the CDR3 is TGTGCCAGCAGCTTAGGACCAGGAGTTTGGAATGAGCAGTTCTTC.

The rearrangement links TRBV10-3 to TRBJ2-2, with 7 positions matching TRBD1. V trimming: 6 bases; J trimming: 3 bases; junction bases outside the gene matches: 4. This CDR3 is 14 amino acids long. Germline loops: CDR1 ENHRY, CDR2 SYGVKD. The CDR3 nucleotides are TGTGCCATCAGACTTACAGGGGACACCGGGGAGCTGTTTTTT. It codes for CAIRLTGDTGELFF.

This clonotype was counted a few times. CDR3 nucleotides: TGTGCCATCAGAGGCGACAGGGTCCAAGAGACCCAGTACTTC. This sequence encodes CAIRGDRVQETQYF. The chain combines TRBV10-3 with TRBJ2-5, with 7 bases that match TRBD1. The V and J ends lost 6 bases and 1 base, in that order; junction bases with no gene match: 5. The CDR3 totals 14 residues. Germline CDR1 reads ENHRY; CDR2 reads SYGVKD.

This clonotype was observed at least ten times. The chain joins TRBV6-2 or TRBV6-3 to TRBJ1-5; 7 positions match TRBD1. This CDR3 comprises 14 residues. With V trimmed by 9 bases and J by 3 bases, 8 bases remained unmatched. The germline gives CDR1 MNHEY, CDR2 SVGEGT. DNA of the CDR3: TGTGCCAGTGGGACAGCGCCCTTCAATCAGCCCCAGCATTTT. Translation: CASGTAPFNQPQHF.

In its sample, this clonotype was seen many times. The V and J genes are TRBV3-1 and TRBJ2-3; the D is unclear. CDR3 length equals 14 residues. Trimming removed 4 bases from V and 6 bases from J, with 14 bases in between. The germline gives CDR1 LGHDT, CDR2 YNNKEL (reference sequence). CDR3: CASSPSVGLDTQYF. For the CDR3, the DNA is TGTGCCAGCAGCCCGTCGGTCGGGCTCGATACGCAGTATTTT.

The table lists this clonotype with a few counts. The V and J genes are TRBV10-3 and TRBJ2-5, with TRBD1 matching 9 bases. The CDR3 runs 16 residues. The V and J ends lost 5 bases and 4 bases, in that order; junction bases with no gene match: 11. Germline V gives CDR1 ENHRY, CDR2 SYGVKD. This CDR3 reads CAISFLRQGEGETQYF. CDR3 in DNA: TGTGCCATCAGTTTCCTACGACAGGGGGAAGGAGAGACCCAGTACTTC.

The rearrangement links TRBV7-9 to TRBJ1-4; 9 bases fit TRBD1. V dropped 1 base and J dropped 5; count of bases not matched to a gene: 14. The CDR3 is made up of 19 amino acids. Germline V gives CDR1 SEHNR, CDR2 FQNEAQ (reference sequence). CDR3 coding DNA: TGTGCCAGCAGCTTAGGGTCCGGGACAGGGCTAAGTGGAAATGAAAAACTGTTTTTT. Residues: CASSLGSGTGLSGNEKLFF.

In this sample, this clonotype turned up a few times. CDR3 DNA sequence: TGTGCCAGCAGCTTAAGCCAGGCGTATGGCTACACCTTC. Its protein is CASSLSQAYGYTF. This chain links TRBV7-2 with TRBJ1-2; no definite D call. The V gene lost 2 bases and the J gene lost 5 bases, with 9 bases spanning the gap. There are 13 residues in the CDR3. Germline V lookup: CDR1 SGHTA, CDR2 FQGNSA.

This clonotype was detected ten times or more. The gene calls are TRBV7-8 and TRBJ2-1, with D perhaps TRBD1 or TRBD2 (5 bases each). This CDR3 comprises 13 residues. The V end was cut by 5 bases, the J end by 4 bases, with 9 bases between. Germline V CDR1 and CDR2: SGHVS, FQNEAQ. CDR3 sequence reads: CASSGDLYNEQFF. The CDR3 DNA reads as TGTGCCAGCAGCGGGGACCTATACAATGAGCAGTTCTTC.

This clonotype was observed a handful of times. The rearrangement uses TRBV4-3 and TRBJ1-5; D gene uncertain. The V gene lost 3 bases and the J gene lost 11 bases, with 35 bases spanning the gap. The CDR3 sequence is 20 residues long. The germline V gene encodes CDR1 LGHNA and CDR2 YSLEER. CDR3 in amino acids: CASSQVYGDSRRTSRISQHF. The CDR3 nucleotides are TGCGCCAGCAGCCAGGTATACGGGGATAGTAGGAGGACTTCGCGCATCTCCCAGCATTTT.

V is TRBV7-9 and J is TRBJ2-5, with 9 bases matching TRBD2. CDR3 length equals 14 residues. With 5 bases clipped from V and 9 bases from J, the junction kept 10 bases outside the gene matches. Germline CDR1 and CDR2: SEHNR and FQNEAQ (reference sequence). CDR3 nucleotide sequence: TGTGCCAGCAGCCCGCGGACTAGCGATGAGCCCCAGTACTTC. Translation gives CASSPRTSDEPQYF.

This clonotype was counted only a few times. The chain couples TRBV11-2 to TRBJ1-1; 7 positions match TRBD1. The length of the CDR3 is 13 residues. CDR1 is SGHAT and CDR2 is FQNNGV in the germline V gene. The V and J ends lost 3 bases and 6 bases, in that order; junction bases with no gene match: 4. CDR3 coding DNA: TGTGCCAGCAGCTTCACAGGGGACTCTGAAGCTTTCTTT. It yields the protein CASSFTGDSEAFF. The variable domain in full, with the rest retrieved from reference TRBV11-2 and TRBJ1-1, is EAGVAQSPRYKIIEKRQSVAFWCNPISGHATLYWYQQILGQGPKLLIQFQNNGVVDDSQLPKDRFSAERLKGVDSTLKIQPAKLEDSAVYLCASSFTGDSEAFFGQGTRLTVV.

The rearrangement links TRBV20-1 to TRBJ1-2; tentative D call: TRBD1 (6 bases). V was trimmed by 6 bases and J by 3 bases, leaving 11 bases between them. CDR3 size: 12 residues. The V gene's germline CDR1 is DFQATT and CDR2 SNEGSKA (reference sequence). CDR3 residues: CSAPGDHYGYTF. Here the CDR3 DNA reads TGCAGTGCACCAGGGGACCACTATGGCTACACCTTC.

This clonotype was counted many times. The chain is built from TRBV25-1 and TRBJ1-1; 8 bases agree with TRBD1. CDR3 length equals 12 residues. Germline CDR1 MGHDK, CDR2 SYGVNS. V was clipped by 9 bases and J by 1 base; unmatched bases: 1. CDR3 nucleotide sequence: TGTGCCAGTGGGACAGGGAACACTGAAGCTTTCTTT. Its translation is CASGTGNTEAFF.

This clonotype was seen at least ten times. The chain carries TRBV10-3 and TRBJ2-7; D unclear. This CDR3 comprises 15 residues. Germline-derived CDR1 and CDR2 are ENHRY and SYGVKD. Trimming removed 0 bases from V and 2 bases from J, with 11 bases in between. In DNA, the CDR3 is TGTGCCATCAGTGAGTCCGTAGCAGCTCCCTACGAGCAGTACTTC. Protein sequence: CAISESVAAPYEQYF.

V and J are TRBV4-1 and TRBJ1-6; D perhaps matches TRBD1 (5 bases). The germline gives CDR1 MGHRA, CDR2 YSYEKL. CDR3 length: 19 amino acids. V dropped 0 bases and J dropped 7 bases, with 22 bases sitting between them. The DNA for the CDR3 is TGCGCCAGCAGCCAAGAATACCGGCCGCGGGGGACGGTGAATTCACCCCTCCACTTT. Protein product: CASSQEYRPRGTVNSPLHF.

The chain carries TRBV10-3 and TRBJ1-5; the D gene is possibly TRBD1 (5 bases). CDR1 and CDR2 (germline): ENHRY, SYGVKD. The CDR3 is 15 amino acids. With 3 bases removed from V and 3 bases from J, the gap between germline ends came to 12 bases. The CDR3 loop is CAISDPGPYNQPQHF. The CDR3 coding sequence is TGTGCCATCAGTGATCCAGGGCCCTACAATCAGCCCCAGCATTTT.